One sample yielded the 28 T cell receptor beta chains listed below, sequenced in a study of CD8+ T cells in alopecia areata. In each case, RNA was isolated and then reverse transcribed into cDNA as the sequencing template. This table comes from immunoSEQ multiplex PCR, and its TCRdb copy is limited to in-frame clones, with some not included. The sample holds more than 95,000 clones, approximately 60% seen once. Material for sequencing was CD4+ T cells sorted from blood. The receptor set was obtained from a human donor in good health.

This clone was detected only a few times. The genes are TRBV2 and TRBJ2-7; tentatively, D is TRBD1 (6 bases). The CDR3 spans 13 residues. Germline assignment: CDR1 SNHLY and CDR2 FYNNEI. Trimming removed 6 bases from V and 2 bases from J, with 11 bases in between. CDR3 residues: CASRKTGTYEQYF. The CDR3 DNA follows: TGTGCCAGCAGGAAAACAGGGACCTACGAGCAGTACTTC.

This chain joins TRBV29-1 and TRBJ2-3; D gene ambiguous. The CDR3 is 12 amino acids. The germline gives CDR1 SQVTM, CDR2 ANQGSEA. V was cut by 0 bases and J by 6 bases, with 7 bases left in between. The CDR3 DNA is TGCAGCGTTGAAGATCAAAGTGATACGCAGTATTTT. Protein: CSVEDQSDTQYF.

This chain joins TRBV29-1 and TRBJ1-5; the D gene is possibly TRBD1 (5 bases). Germline CDR1 is SQVTM and CDR2 is ANQGSEA. The CDR3 sequence is 13 residues long. V was pared by 6 bases and J by 0 bases, with 9 bases between. CDR3 sequence: CSVVQDSNQPQHF. Here the CDR3 DNA reads TGCAGCGTGGTACAGGATAGCAATCAGCCCCAGCATTTT.

The genes are TRBV7-9 and TRBJ1-2; tentatively, D is TRBD1 (5 bases). This CDR3 is 12 amino acids long. The ends were cut back, 2 bases at V and 8 bases at J, with 9 bases in the middle. From germline, CDR1 is SEHNR and CDR2 FQNEAQ (reference sequence). CDR3 coding DNA: TGTGCCAGCAGCTTACGGGGGGAAGGCTACACCTTC. Protein sequence: CASSLRGEGYTF.

The CDR3 sequence is CASRQGARGNTEAFF. DNA of the CDR3: TGTGCCAGCAGGCAGGGGGCGCGGGGGAACACTGAAGCTTTCTTT. The chain carries TRBV27 and TRBJ1-1; TRBD1 matches 8 bases. Germline V gene lookup returns CDR1 MNHEY and CDR2 SMNVEV (reference sequence). With V trimmed by 6 bases and J by 1 base, 7 bases remained unmatched. The CDR3 length is 15 residues.

This clone showed up just a few times. The chain combines TRBV6-5 with TRBJ2-4; D might be TRBD1 (6 bases). CDR1 and CDR2 (germline): MNHEY, SVGAGI. The CDR3 loop spans 15 amino acids. V lost 2 bases and J lost 5, with 13 bases in between. The CDR3 reads CASSYTGRGENIQYF. The DNA of the CDR3 is TGTGCCAGCAGTTACACAGGGCGAGGGGAAAACATTCAGTACTTC.

This chain connects TRBV30 to TRBJ2-7; D is uncertain. Per germline, CDR1 GTSNPN and CDR2 SVGIG (reference sequence). V shed 2 bases and J shed 6 bases, with 11 bases lying between them. CDR3 length equals 12 residues. As DNA, the CDR3 is TGTGCCTGGAGTAGGCTAGTAGGCGAGCAGTACTTC. It yields the protein CAWSRLVGEQYF.

Ten or more counts support this clone. The chain is built from TRBV2 and TRBJ1-1; D gene unclear. Germline loops: CDR1 SNHLY, CDR2 FYNNEI. The V end was cut by 8 bases, the J end by 3 bases, with 10 bases between. The CDR3 consists of 12 residues. CDR3 nucleotide sequence: TGTGCCAGCGGAAGAGAATACACTGAAGCTTTCTTT. It specifies CASGREYTEAFF.

This clone was found a few times. V is TRBV30 and J is TRBJ1-6, with 10 nucleotides matching TRBD1. Germline V lookup: CDR1 GTSNPN, CDR2 SVGIG (reference sequence). The junction had 5 bases not matched to a gene; V was cut back by 3 bases and J by 9 bases. The CDR3 length is 14 residues. This CDR3 is CAWSAGTGASPLHF. The DNA for the CDR3 is TGTGCCTGGAGCGCCGGGACAGGGGCTTCACCCCTCCACTTT.

The chain combines TRBV30 with TRBJ1-2, with unresolved D. CDR3 length: 13 amino acids. Germline CDR1 is GTSNPN and CDR2 is SVGIG (reference sequence). V was cut by 1 base and J by 5 bases, with 11 bases left in between. The CDR3, as DNA: TGTGCCTGGAGTGAGTCTTCTGCTTATGGCTACACCTTC. Protein: CAWSESSAYGYTF.

The rearrangement joins TRBV5-1 to TRBJ1-1, with D uncertain. This CDR3 is 13 amino acids long. Germline lookup yields CDR1 SGHRS and CDR2 YFSETQ. Trimming shortened V by 1 base and J by 0 bases, and 4 bases separated the two germline ends. The CDR3, as DNA: TGCGCCAGCAGCTTGTCGGTGAACACTGAAGCTTTCTTT. Translation gives CASSLSVNTEAFF.

The V and J genes are TRBV5-6 and TRBJ1-2; D is undetermined. The CDR3 loop spans 12 amino acids. Germline V gives CDR1 SGHDT, CDR2 YYEEEE. Trimming cost V 5 bases and J 8 bases, with 13 bases left between them. The CDR3 nucleotides read TGTGCCAGCAGTGATGGATTGTACGGCTACACCTTC. This codes for CASSDGLYGYTF.

This sequence joins TRBV5-1 and TRBJ2-5; 8 nucleotides agree with TRBD2. V gave up 1 base and J gave up 1 base; unmatched junction bases: 6. This CDR3 is built from 16 residues. Germline loops: CDR1 SGHRS, CDR2 YFSETQ. The CDR3 DNA follows: TGCGCCAGCAGCTTGTGGTTAGCGGGGATCCAAGAGACCCAGTACTTC. Its translation: CASSLWLAGIQETQYF. Complete variable domain (other parts from reference TRBV5-1 and TRBJ2-5): KAGVTQTPRYLIKTRGQQVTLSCSPISGHRSVSWYQQTPGQGLQFLFEYFSETQRNKGNFPGRFSGRQFSNSRSEMNVSTLELGDSALYLCASSLWLAGIQETQYFGPGTRLLVL.

J is TRBJ1-2 and V is TRBV2; a weak D match, TRBD1 (5 bases). This CDR3 comprises 11 residues. V lost 6 bases to trimming and J lost 7 bases, with 9 bases between them. Germline V gene sequence: CDR1 SNHLY, CDR2 FYNNEI. CDR3 protein: CASSLGGGYTF. DNA for the CDR3: TGTGCCAGCAGCCTCGGGGGTGGCTACACCTTC.

The rearrangement links TRBV5-1 to TRBJ2-5; TRBD1 might be the D (7 bases). Between the trimmed V and J ends, which lost 1 base and 4 bases, there was a span of 11 bases. The CDR3 has 14 amino acids. CDR1 SGHRS and CDR2 YFSETQ come from the germline V gene. This CDR3 is CASSLMQGGETQYF. CDR3 DNA: TGCGCCAGCAGCTTGATGCAGGGGGGAGAGACCCAGTACTTC.

This sequence joins TRBV7-8 and TRBJ1-6; 9 nucleotides match TRBD1. CDR3 length equals 15 residues. J lost 9 bases, V lost 3 bases, and 6 bases had no gene match. Germline V CDR1 and CDR2: SGHVS, FQNEAQ. The CDR3 spells CASSFGTGTGSPLHF. The CDR3 DNA follows: TGTGCCAGCAGCTTCGGGACAGGGACGGGTTCACCCCTCCACTTT.

V usage is TRBV11-2 and J usage is TRBJ2-1; D not certain. This CDR3 spans 15 amino acids. With 2 bases removed from V and 5 bases from J, the gap between germline ends came to 13 bases. CDR1 and CDR2 (germline): SGHAT, FQNNGV. CDR3 DNA: TGTGCCAGCAGCTTATGGGGATACAGCGACAATGAGCAGTTCTTC. Protein sequence: CASSLWGYSDNEQFF.

This clone was seen a single time. The chain employs TRBV7-3 and TRBJ1-6, with unresolved D. Trimming stripped 0 bases from V and 14 bases from J, with 14 bases between. Germline V CDR1 and CDR2: SGHTA, FQGTGA. The CDR3 loop spans 14 amino acids. The CDR3 nucleotides are TGTGCCAGCAGCTTAACCCCGGTTGGAGGCGCCCTCCACTTT. Protein sequence: CASSLTPVGGALHF.

Only one count was recorded for this clone. V and J are TRBV29-1 and TRBJ1-4, with D maybe TRBD1 (5 bases). V lost 4 bases, J lost 8 bases, and 20 bases lay in between. Per germline, CDR1 SQVTM and CDR2 ANQGSEA. The CDR3 has 15 residues. CDR3 amino acids: CSVGRDGIEGEKLFF. CDR3 bases: TGCAGCGTTGGCAGGGACGGGATAGAGGGCGAAAAACTGTTTTTT.

The J gene is TRBJ2-5, the V gene TRBV7-3; the match to TRBD2 covers 8 bases. The germline V gene encodes CDR1 SGHTA and CDR2 FQGTGA. Trimming at V came to 4 bases and at J to 5 bases, leaving 6 bases not matched to a gene. The CDR3 runs to 14 residues. This CDR3 reads CASSSGPSGETQYF. The CDR3, as DNA: TGTGCCAGCAGCTCCGGCCCTAGCGGGGAGACCCAGTACTTC.

The chain links TRBV28 to TRBJ2-1, with 10 bases identical to TRBD2. The CDR3 has 13 residues. Trimming at V came to 7 bases and at J to 5 bases, leaving 2 bases not matched to a gene. Looked up from germline, CDR1 is MDHEN and CDR2 is SYDVKM. The CDR3 nucleotides read TGTGCCAGCAAAGGGACTAGCGACAATGAGCAGTTCTTC. Translation gives CASKGTSDNEQFF. Using reference TRBV28 and TRBJ2-1 for the parts outside the CDR3, the full variable domain is DVKVTQSSRYLVKRTGEKVFLECVQDMDHENMFWYRQDPGLGLRLIYFSYDVKMKEKGDIPEGYSVSREKKERFSLILESASTNQTSMYLCASKGTSDNEQFFGPGTRLTVL.

The genes are TRBV4-1 and TRBJ2-3; a weak D match, TRBD2 (5 bases). Germline lookup yields CDR1 MGHRA and CDR2 YSYEKL. The CDR3 extends over 15 amino acids. V lost 1 base and J lost 4, with 12 bases in between. CDR3 nucleotide sequence: TGCGCCAGCAGCCAAGGGACTTCTGGCGCAGATACGCAGTATTTT. It encodes CASSQGTSGADTQYF.

The V and J genes are TRBV30 and TRBJ1-5; tentative D call: TRBD1 (6 bases). Trimming took off 1 base at V and 7 bases at J, with 11 bases between the two ends. The CDR3 runs 13 residues. Germline V gene lookup returns CDR1 GTSNPN and CDR2 SVGIG (reference sequence). The CDR3 DNA reads TGTGCCTGGAGTGCAGAGGGGGGGCAGCCCCAGCATTTT. Translation: CAWSAEGGQPQHF.

On this clone itself: Other nucleotide sequences in the sample specify the same CDR3. J is TRBJ2-5 and V is TRBV29-1, with D unresolved. CDR1 and CDR2 from the germline V gene are SQVTM and ANQGSEA. The CDR3 has 10 amino acids. The V gene lost 2 bases and the J gene lost 5 bases, with 3 bases spanning the gap. In nucleotides, the CDR3 is TGCAGCGTTGAACTCGAGACCCAGTACTTC. Protein: CSVELETQYF.

A few counts support this clone. This sample also contains other DNA sequences that code for the same CDR3. The chain employs TRBV29-1 and TRBJ1-1; D is unresolved. V was cut by 6 bases and J by 2 bases, with 10 bases left in between. CDR1 is SQVTM and CDR2 is ANQGSEA in the germline V gene. CDR3 length equals 12 residues. The CDR3 coding sequence is TGCAGCGTCGGGCGGTCTAACACTGAAGCTTTCTTT. As protein: CSVGRSNTEAFF.

This clone has just a few counts. V and J are TRBV29-1 and TRBJ2-5, with a weak D call TRBD1 (6 bases). The ends were cut back, 7 bases at V and 0 bases at J, with 12 bases in the middle. The CDR3 spans 13 residues. The germline CDR1 and CDR2 sequences are SQVTM and ANQGSEA. In DNA, the CDR3 is TGCAGCGGGTACAGGGCGGACCAAGAGACCCAGTACTTC. Protein: CSGYRADQETQYF. The whole variable domain, filled in from reference TRBV29-1 and TRBJ2-5, reads SAVISQKPSRDICQRGTSLTIQCQVDSQVTMMFWYRQQPGQSLTLIATANQGSEATYESGFVIDKFPISRPNLTFSTLTVSNMSPEDSSIYLCSGYRADQETQYFGPGTRLLVL.

This clone was observed a few times. The rearrangement uses TRBV5-1 and TRBJ1-2; 8 nucleotides align to TRBD1. V gave up 0 bases and J gave up 7 bases; unmatched junction bases: 5. Germline V CDR1 and CDR2: SGHRS, YFSETQ. The CDR3 is 14 amino acids. For the CDR3, the DNA is TGCGCCAGCAGCTTGGCCGGACAGGGAACTGGCTACACCTTC. Its protein product is CASSLAGQGTGYTF.

V usage is TRBV29-1 and J usage is TRBJ1-3; D unclear. The CDR3 loop spans 10 amino acids. V was cut by 4 bases and J by 8 bases, with 6 bases left in between. Germline values: CDR1 SQVTM, CDR2 ANQGSEA. The CDR3 DNA sequence: TGCAGCGTTGGGGAGGACACCATATATTTT. Protein product: CSVGEDTIYF.